The 6 T cell receptor beta chains below all came from one sample that was sequenced in a study of shared clonotypes between healthy human individuals (dated by TCRdb to the early 2020s). CD8 naive samples consisted of CD45RO-negative cells that were positively selected for CCR7, yielding a CD45RA+CCR7+ population without TemRA cells. The library was prepared using the immunoSEQ multiplex PCR assay. In TCRdb, the immuneACCESS table is reduced to in-frame sequences with V and J assigned. These tables do not hold every clone; where another copy was compared, an unresolved V gene accounts for under half, and the others remain unexplained. The sample has roughly 2.1 million clones on record, about 93% of them singletons. More than 1.5% of the sample is held by the ten biggest clonotypes. Sequencing used naive CD8+ T cells from PBMCs. The meaning of the sample's cell subset or site label: CD45RA+CCR7+. These receptors were collected from a man aged 18 to 30 in good health. Some clones in this sample may be carry-over from other donors' samples.

A few counts support this clone. This chain links TRBV30 with TRBJ1-1; 10 nucleotides agree with TRBD1. In germline, CDR1 is GTSNPN, CDR2 SVGIG (reference sequence). With V trimmed by 8 bases and J by 8 bases, 5 bases remained unmatched. The CDR3 consists of 11 residues. The CDR3 nucleotides read TGTGCCGCGACAGGGGGCCTCGAAGCTTTCTTT. This encodes CAATGGLEAFF.

The chain recombines TRBV30 with TRBJ2-3; D is possibly TRBD2 (6 bases). V was trimmed by 2 bases and J by 2 bases, leaving 14 bases between them. CDR3 length equals 15 residues. Germline lookup yields CDR1 GTSNPN and CDR2 SVGIG (reference sequence). For the CDR3, the DNA is TGTGCCTGGAGTCTCGTGGGGGAGGCCACAGATACGCAGTATTTT. It codes for CAWSLVGEATDTQYF.

The gene calls are TRBV19 and TRBJ1-2; D perhaps matches TRBD1 (6 bases). The germline V and J ends were trimmed by 6 bases and 6 bases, with 8 bases remaining between them. The germline CDR1 and CDR2 sequences are LNHDA and SQIVND (reference sequence). This CDR3 region has 11 residues. As DNA, the CDR3 is TGTGCCAGTAGCGCAGGGGATGGCTACACCTTC. It yields the protein CASSAGDGYTF. The variable domain in full, with the rest retrieved from reference TRBV19 and TRBJ1-2, is DGGITQSPKYLFRKEGQNVTLSCEQNLNHDAMYWYRQDPGQGLRLIYYSQIVNDFQKGDIAEGYSVSREKKESFPLTVTSAQKNPTAFYLCASSAGDGYTFGSGTRLTVV.

This chain links TRBV10-1 with TRBJ2-7; D is perhaps TRBD1 (5 bases). Germline CDR1 is WNHNN and CDR2 is SYGVQD (reference sequence). V gave up 0 bases and J gave up 2 bases, with 11 bases separating them. The CDR3 has 15 residues. In DNA, the CDR3 is TGCGCCAGCAGTGAGTCCCCAACAGGCCCCTACGAGCAGTACTTC. This translates into CASSESPTGPYEQYF.

In the case of this clone: The sample holds other DNA sequences that translate to the same CDR3. This sequence joins TRBV5-6 and TRBJ1-1, with D uncertain. CDR3 length: 14 amino acids. Germline V CDR1 and CDR2: SGHDT, YYEEEE. V was shortened by 1 base and J by 0 bases, with 7 bases between the two germline ends. The CDR3 coding sequence is TGTGCCAGCAGCTTGTGGGGAATGAACACTGAAGCTTTCTTT. This sequence encodes CASSLWGMNTEAFF.

Turning to this clone: Other DNA variants within this sample encode the same CDR3. The chain recombines TRBV5-4 with TRBJ2-7; D is possibly TRBD2 (6 bases). CDR3 length: 13 residues. Germline CDR1 and CDR2: SGHNT and YYREEE (reference sequence). The ends were cut back, 2 bases at V and 0 bases at J, with 6 bases in the middle. CDR3 residues: CASSFSGSYEQYF. CDR3 coding DNA: TGTGCCAGCAGCTTTAGCGGCTCCTACGAGCAGTACTTC.